This TCR beta chain was retrieved from a study of T cell responses to AZD1222 COVID-19 vaccine. Germline V lookup: CDR1 MDHEN, CDR2 SYDVKM. V gave up 7 bases and J gave up 1 base; unmatched junction bases: 4. The CDR3 covers 14 residues. A word on this clone: The antigen is undetermined.

Assay: immunoSEQ multiplex PCR; the TCRdb copy retains only in-frame clones and omits some. The sample has about 99,000 clones, around nine tenths seen once; the top ten hold 3.3%. Study-wide findings and caveats: Clonal diversity may have been underestimated, and the donors were mostly white British, with more females than males. An increase in Spike-specific TCR breadth and depth was observed after two AZD1222 doses.

The chain carries TRBV28 and TRBJ1-1; 9 nucleotides align to TRBD1. The TCR comes from an adult who received the MenACWY meningococcal vaccine as a control. The sequenced sample was peripheral blood, obtained 28 days after the second dose of the MenACWY control vaccine. CDR3 in amino acids: CASTPGQGNTEAFF. The CDR3 coding sequence is TGTGCCAGCACCCCGGGACAGGGGAACACTGAAGCTTTCTTT.